What follows are 18 T cell receptor beta chains derived from one specimen sequenced in a study of shared clonotypes between healthy human individuals (dated by TCRdb to 2020 to 2022). The library relied on the immunoSEQ multiplex PCR assay. TCRdb re-hosts the immuneACCESS table, in-frame sequences only. Its copies lack some clones; in the studies checked, an unresolved V gene accounts for under half of them, and the cause for the rest is not known. The sample data list approximately 2.5 million clones, and approximately 92% of these were observed just once. The ten largest clonotypes hold roughly 0.14% of the sample. Sequencing input: naive CD4+ T cells sorted from blood. Read against the paper, the sample's cell subset or site label means: CD45RA+ positively selected. These receptors all come from a man in his late teens or twenties in good health.

The chain has TRBV27 and TRBJ2-2; 8 bases are a match to TRBD2. This CDR3 region has 16 residues. Germline values: CDR1 MNHEY, CDR2 SMNVEV (reference sequence). The J segment lost 3 bases and the V segment lost 0 bases, leaving 3 bases of the junction unmatched. The CDR3, as DNA: TGTGCCAGCAGTTTATCTGCGGGGGGATACACCGGGGAGCTGTTTTTT. Protein sequence: CASSLSAGGYTGELFF.

V is TRBV2 and J is TRBJ1-5; D may be TRBD1 (5 bases). The CDR3 is made up of 17 amino acids. The V and J ends lost 2 bases and 7 bases respectively, with 21 bases between them. Germline V gives CDR1 SNHLY, CDR2 FYNNEI. CDR3 DNA sequence: TGTGCCAGCAGTGAATGGGCAGGCCCGGTCGGGGCCCAGCCCCAGCATTTT. Protein product: CASSEWAGPVGAQPQHF.

The chain recombines TRBV9 with TRBJ1-2; 7 nucleotides agree with TRBD1. The CDR3 runs to 16 residues. V was pared by 4 bases and J by 1 base, with 10 bases of the junction left unmatched. The V gene's germline CDR1 is SGDLS and CDR2 YYNGEE. CDR3 loop: CASSQGQSPVNYGYTF. In nucleotides, the CDR3 is TGTGCCAGCAGCCAGGGACAGTCTCCCGTTAACTATGGCTACACCTTC.

Worth noting for this clone: Other DNA sequences in this sample translate to the same CDR3. The rearrangement links TRBV4-3 to TRBJ2-5; possibly TRBD1 or TRBD2 for D (6 bases each). Germline loops: CDR1 LGHNA, CDR2 YSLEER. The ends were cut back, 0 bases at V and 5 bases at J, with 13 bases in the middle. This CDR3 has 15 amino acids. In DNA, the CDR3 is TGCGCCAGCAGCCAAGATGGCAGGGGAGGTGAGACCCAGTACTTC. It specifies CASSQDGRGGETQYF.

The rearrangement joins TRBV7-9 to TRBJ2-5, with TRBD2 as a possible D gene (5 bases). The J call may not be correct, given that the DNA end is closer to TRBJ2-7. Germline CDR1 is SEHNR and CDR2 is FQNEAQ (reference sequence). The CDR3 sequence is 15 residues long. The DNA for the CDR3 is TGTGCCAGCAGCCTATACGCGGGTACCTCCTACGAGCAGTACTTC. This encodes CASSLYAGTSYEQYF.

The chain has TRBV5-1 and TRBJ2-3, with 13 bases lining up with TRBD2. The V gene end was trimmed by 3 bases and the J gene end by 2 bases; junction bases not matched to a gene: 6. The CDR3 loop spans 17 amino acids. Per germline, CDR1 SGHRS and CDR2 YFSETQ. Here the CDR3 reads CASSWTSGSPSTDTQYF. CDR3 sequence (DNA): TGCGCCAGCAGCTGGACTAGCGGGAGTCCCTCCACAGATACGCAGTATTTT.

This chain connects TRBV27 to TRBJ1-2; D not certain. This CDR3 is built from 17 residues. V was cut by 2 bases and J by 3 bases, with 19 bases left in between. Germline values: CDR1 MNHEY, CDR2 SMNVEV (reference sequence). CDR3 loop: CASSLKQSPRDYYGYTF. The CDR3 region has the DNA TGTGCCAGCAGTTTAAAACAGTCTCCCCGCGATTACTATGGCTACACCTTC.

The rearrangement links TRBV2 to TRBJ2-2; D gene ambiguous. This CDR3 spans 15 amino acids. From germline, CDR1 is SNHLY and CDR2 FYNNEI. With 7 bases removed from V and 0 bases from J, the gap between germline ends came to 12 bases. CDR3 sequence reads: CASTIGLSNTGELFF. The CDR3, as DNA: TGTGCCAGCACGATCGGGTTATCGAACACCGGGGAGCTGTTTTTT.

The rearrangement uses TRBV7-2 and TRBJ1-2, with a weak D call TRBD1 (5 bases). There are 13 residues in the CDR3. Trimming cost V 0 bases and J 8 bases, with 10 bases left between them. The V gene's germline CDR1 is SGHTA and CDR2 FQGNSA. The CDR3 spells CASSLAGQGGYTF. The CDR3 DNA reads TGTGCCAGCAGCTTAGCGGGGCAAGGGGGCTACACCTTC.

The chain employs TRBV14 and TRBJ2-3; D unresolved. The germline CDR1 and CDR2 sequences are SGHDN and FVKESK. This CDR3 is 13 amino acids long. V lost 6 bases and J 0 bases, leaving 7 bases between the germline ends. As DNA, the CDR3 is TGTGCCAGCAGTCAATCCAGCACAGATACGCAGTATTTT. Translated, it gives CASSQSSTDTQYF.

The rearrangement joins TRBV28 to TRBJ1-5; D gene unclear. Germline CDR1 MDHEN, CDR2 SYDVKM. There are 16 residues in the CDR3. V lost 3 bases to trimming and J lost 0 bases, with 12 bases between them. The CDR3 DNA sequence: TGTGCCAGCAGTTTTTACAGCCTGAATAGCAATCAGCCCCAGCATTTT. Translated: CASSFYSLNSNQPQHF.

CDR3: CASSGPTLLLAHSYEQYF. The CDR3 DNA reads TGCGCCAGCAGTGGACCCACCCTCTTACTAGCGCACTCCTACGAGCAGTACTTC. The chain carries TRBV10-2 and TRBJ2-7; 7 bases fit TRBD2. The CDR3 runs to 18 residues. J lost 0 bases, V lost 4 bases, and 15 bases had no gene match. Per germline, CDR1 WSHSY and CDR2 SAAADI.

V usage is TRBV4-1 and J usage is TRBJ1-1; 9 bases agree with TRBD1. Germline trimming cut 3 bases from V and 1 base from J; bases unmatched to any gene: 3. Looked up from germline, CDR1 is MGHRA and CDR2 is YSYEKL. This CDR3 has 15 residues. The CDR3 DNA follows: TGCGCCAGCAGCCAGATGACAGGGGGGAACACTGAAGCTTTCTTT. This gives the protein CASSQMTGGNTEAFF.

This clone was observed a few times. The chain recombines TRBV19 with TRBJ1-5; the D gene is possibly TRBD1 (5 bases). Germline V gene sequence: CDR1 LNHDA, CDR2 SQIVND (reference sequence). There are 15 residues in the CDR3. Trimming shortened V by 5 bases and J by 4 bases, and 15 bases separated the two germline ends. The CDR3 loop reads CASSSRGQGNQPQHF. The CDR3 coding sequence is TGTGCCAGTAGTTCCCGTGGGCAGGGAAATCAGCCCCAGCATTTT.

A few counts support this clone. V is TRBV30 and J is TRBJ1-1; TRBD1 matches 8 bases. CDR3 length: 13 amino acids. Germline V gives CDR1 GTSNPN, CDR2 SVGIG (reference sequence). J lost 3 bases, V lost 3 bases, and 3 bases had no gene match. The CDR3 loop reads CAWRKDRDTEAFF. CDR3 DNA sequence: TGTGCCTGGAGAAAGGACAGGGACACTGAAGCTTTCTTT.

This chain uses TRBV28 with TRBJ2-1, with a weak D call TRBD1 (8 bases). This CDR3 spans 15 amino acids. CDR1 and CDR2 from the germline V gene are MDHEN and SYDVKM. V gave up 6 bases and J gave up 8 bases, with 20 bases separating them. CDR3: CASSLRGAGGDEQFF. The CDR3 DNA reads TGTGCCAGCAGCCTCCGGGGGGCAGGGGGCGATGAGCAGTTCTTC. Full variable domain (remainder filled in from reference TRBV28 and TRBJ2-1): DVKVTQSSRYLVKRTGEKVFLECVQDMDHENMFWYRQDPGLGLRLIYFSYDVKMKEKGDIPEGYSVSREKKERFSLILESASTNQTSMYLCASSLRGAGGDEQFFGPGTRLTVL.

CDR3 loop: CASSYSSGVRSYEQYF. In DNA, the CDR3 is TGTGCCAGCAGTTACTCCAGCGGGGTCCGCTCCTACGAGCAGTACTTC. This chain uses TRBV6-6 with TRBJ2-7, with 7 bases that match TRBD2. This CDR3 is 16 amino acids long. V shed 0 bases and J 0 bases; nucleotides not matched to a gene: 5. The germline gives CDR1 MNHNY, CDR2 SVGAGI (reference sequence).

This chain links TRBV5-1 with TRBJ1-2, with no clear D. The germline CDR1 and CDR2 sequences are SGHRS and YFSETQ. Deletions cut 3 bases from V and 4 bases from J, with 13 bases between. The CDR3 contains 14 residues. CDR3 DNA: TGCGCCAGCAGCTCACTAGGAGCACTCTATGGCTACACCTTC. Translating it yields CASSSLGALYGYTF.